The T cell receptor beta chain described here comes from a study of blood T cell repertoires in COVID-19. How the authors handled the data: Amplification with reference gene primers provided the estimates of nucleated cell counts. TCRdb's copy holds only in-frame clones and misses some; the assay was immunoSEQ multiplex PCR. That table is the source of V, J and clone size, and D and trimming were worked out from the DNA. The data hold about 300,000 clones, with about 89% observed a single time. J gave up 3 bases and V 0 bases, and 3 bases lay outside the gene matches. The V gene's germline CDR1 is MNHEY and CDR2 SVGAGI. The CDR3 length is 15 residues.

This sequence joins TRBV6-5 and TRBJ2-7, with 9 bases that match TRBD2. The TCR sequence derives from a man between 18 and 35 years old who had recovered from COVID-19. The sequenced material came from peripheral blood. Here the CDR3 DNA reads TGTGCCAGCAGTTACTCGAGTAGCGGGAGCTACGAGCAGTACTTC. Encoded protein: CASSYSSSGSYEQYF.